This T cell receptor (beta chain) was identified during a study of CD8+ T cells in alopecia areata. On the study more broadly: Scoring of severity for treated patients was based on percentage of affected scalp area.

V dropped 11 bases and J dropped 0 bases, with 12 bases sitting between them. This CDR3 is built from 13 residues. Germline V gene sequence: CDR1 MGHDK, CDR2 SYGVNS. Study conclusions and caveats: In scalp, tofacitinib significantly decreased clonality and expanded CD8+ clones among the top 100. Scalp specimens additionally yield sequences from normal skin's resident alphabeta T cells.

Sample treatment: oral pan-JAK inhibitor, 5-10 mg twice daily. Researchers took lesional scalp punch biopsies and peripheral blood from people who were alopecia areata patients. Following RNA extraction, reverse transcription yielded cDNA that acted as the sequencing template. Assay: immunoSEQ multiplex PCR; the TCRdb copy retains only in-frame clones and omits some. The data show about 120,000 clones, roughly 55% seen once. With respect to this clone: Its antigen is still unknown.

The chain joins TRBV25-1 to TRBJ2-3; tentative D call: TRBD2 (5 bases). Sequencing used CD4+ T cells sorted from blood, obtained at week 4, from a patient treated with tofacitinib. The sequence was obtained from a human donor with alopecia areata. CDR3 region: CASRRTSTDTQYF. CDR3 sequence (DNA): TGTGCCTCACGCCGGACTAGCACAGATACGCAGTATTTT.